These T cell receptor beta chains were read from a single sample in a study of shared clonotypes between healthy human individuals. Here immunoSEQ multiplex PCR was the method, and the copy in TCRdb shows in-frame clones only, minus some. This table has 1.5 million to 2.5 million clones, approximately 95% appearing once. Input material: naive CD8+ T cells sorted from blood. The receptors shown here come from a man aged 18-30 years in good health. The CDR3 runs from the conserved cysteine through the conserved F or W. The D gene is left open where the match is weak. The listing skips clone size in some rows; elsewhere it reads once, few, many or a size class.

abundance,j_gene,v_gene,d_gene,CDR3nt,CDR3aa
once,TRBJ2-5,TRBV11-2,.,TGTGCCAGCGCCCACGCCGAGACCCAGTACTTC,CASAHAETQYF
.,TRBJ2-5,TRBV29-1,.,TGCAGCGGGGTGATGGAGACCCAGTACTTC,CSGVMETQYF
.,TRBJ2-3,TRBV15,TRBD2,TGTGCCACCAGCCCTCGGGGACTAGTCTCTGGAGATACGCAGTATTTT,CATSPRGLVSGDTQYF
.,TRBJ2-5,TRBV27,.,TGTGCCAGCAGTATGGGGTTTGGAGAGACCCAGTACTTC,CASSMGFGETQYF
.,TRBJ2-3,TRBV19,.,TGTGCCAGTAGTGTACCCGGGACCCCCACCGGAGATACGCAGTATTTT,CASSVPGTPTGDTQYF
.,TRBJ2-7,TRBV19,.,TGTGCCTTTACGGGACCGTCTGGGCAGTACTTC,CAFTGPSGQYF
.,TRBJ1-5,TRBV2,.,TGTGCCAGCAGTGATAGCGTTAGCAATCAGCCCCAGCATTTT,CASSDSVSNQPQHF
.,TRBJ2-7,TRBV6-1,.,TGTGCCAGCAGTGAAGGGGGCGGCCCGGCCTACGAGCAGTACTTC,CASSEGGGPAYEQYF
.,TRBJ2-2,TRBV9,.,TGTGCCAGCAGTCCCTTCACCGGGGAGCTGTTTTTT,CASSPFTGELFF
once,TRBJ1-5,TRBV6-5,.,TGTGCCAGCAGACCGGACCCTTCAGGCAATCAGCCCCAGCATTTT,CASRPDPSGNQPQHF
.,TRBJ2-7,TRBV27,.,TGTGCCAGCAGTTTATCACCCTCCGGTAGTTACGAGCAGTACTTC,CASSLSPSGSYEQYF
.,TRBJ1-6,TRBV6-6,.,TGTGCCAGCAGTTATGTGGGGGCCTATAATTCACCCCTCCACTTT,CASSYVGAYNSPLHF
.,TRBJ2-1,TRBV2,TRBD1,TGTGCCAGCAGCTACCAGGGGGCTGGTTTTAATGAGCAGTTCTTC,CASSYQGAGFNEQFF
.,TRBJ2-3,TRBV29-1,.,TGCAGCGTTGAGGCTGATTCAGATACGCAGTATTTT,CSVEADSDTQYF
once,TRBJ2-7,TRBV10-2,TRBD2,TGCGCCAGCAGAGAGGGACTAGCAACCGAGCAGTACTTC,CASREGLATEQYF
.,TRBJ1-1,TRBV29-1,.,TGCAGCGTTGTACAGGGCCTTGAAGCTTTCTTT,CSVVQGLEAFF
.,TRBJ2-1,TRBV4-3,.,TGCGCCAGCAGCCAAGAATGGGGGGATGAGCAGTTCTTC,CASSQEWGDEQFF
once,TRBJ2-1,TRBV27,TRBD2,TGTGCCAGCAGACCGGGACTAGTGGGCAATGAGCAGTTCTTC,CASRPGLVGNEQFF
.,TRBJ1-2,TRBV5-1,TRBD1,TGCGCCAGCAGCTTCTCGATCGGACAGGGGGTCTATGGCTACACCTTC,CASSFSIGQGVYGYTF
.,TRBJ2-3,TRBV7-9,.,TGTGCCAGCAGCTTAGAGGGCGCTAGCACAGATACGCAGTATTTT,CASSLEGASTDTQYF
.,TRBJ2-1,TRBV10-2,TRBD2,TGCGCCAGCAGTGAGTGGGGGCTAGCGGGCAACAATGAGCAGTTCTTC,CASSEWGLAGNNEQFF
.,TRBJ2-3,TRBV4-2,.,TGTGCCAGCAGCCAAGAGACCAGCGCTACGCAGTATTTT,CASSQETSATQYF
once,TRBJ1-2,TRBV6-5,TRBD1,TGTGCCAGCAGTTCGGCGACAGGGAGCGGTGGCTACACCTTC,CASSSATGSGGYTF
.,TRBJ1-1,TRBV10-3,TRBD1,TGTGCCATCAGTATCGCCGGGACAGGGGCTCTGAACACTGAAGCTTTCTTT,CAISIAGTGALNTEAFF
.,TRBJ2-7,TRBV5-6,.,TGTGCCAGCAGCGACGACAGTAGATCCTACGAGCAGTACTTC,CASSDDSRSYEQYF
.,TRBJ2-1,TRBV7-9,TRBD2,TGTGCCAGCAGCCAGGGCTCCCGTTTCGCGCTAGCGGTTTACAATGAGCAGTTCTTC,CASSQGSRFALAVYNEQFF
.,TRBJ2-3,TRBV5-6,.,TGTGCCAGCAGCAATTGGGCGGGACGCACAGATACGCAGTATTTT,CASSNWAGRTDTQYF
.,TRBJ1-2,TRBV5-5,TRBD1,TGTGCCAGCAGCTTGGGGACAGGGTATGGCTACACCTTC,CASSLGTGYGYTF
.,TRBJ1-3,TRBV6-6,TRBD1,TGTGCCAGCAGTTGGGACAGGGGATTTGAAGACACCATATATTTT,CASSWDRGFEDTIYF